This T cell receptor (beta chain) was sequenced during a study of naive and memory T cell subsets. CD4+ T cell IFNgamma after overnight CMV lysate exposure gave donor CMV status. Two oligonucleotides, mixed equimolar, formed the beta constant-region primer covering TRBC1 and TRBC2. Ligated cDNA was amplified by four rounds of PCR with nested alpha and beta constant-region primers and SP2. TCRdb re-derived calls from the UMI-ligation and nested PCR reads in MiXCR, one entry per CDR3 protein. This sample has fewer than 9,500 distinct CDR3 sequences, with approximately 26% found just once. The germline CDR1 and CDR2 sequences are MNHEY and SMNVEV (reference sequence). Trimming removed 6 bases at V and 1 base at J, with 16 bases between. The CDR3 is 15 residues long. Study-wide points: Over 95% of naive TCR sequences appeared only once, unlike memory subsets. TCR abundance followed a power law differing between naive and memory subsets.

With regard to this clonotype: The antigen remains unidentified.

The gene calls are TRBV27 and TRBJ2-7, with D perhaps matching TRBD1 or TRBD2 (5 bases each). The source of this sequence is a human donor in good health. Sequenced input: CD8+ TEMRA cells from blood. Subset of the sample: effector memory re-expressing CD45RA, CD45RA+ CD27-. CDR3 sequence (DNA): TGTGCCAGCAGGTGGGGCCGGGGACGGTCCTACGAGCAGTACTTC. It codes for CASRWGRGRSYEQYF.